This T cell receptor (beta chain) was sequenced during a study of identical twins. General study points: Out-of-frame sharing of TCR alpha in monozygotic twins was underestimated by models.

The CDR3 spans 15 residues. The germline V gene has CDR1 SGHDT and CDR2 YYEEEE. Trimming took 4 bases from V and 8 from J, leaving 19 bases between them. A single record per CDR3 protein comes from TCRdb applying MiXCR to the 5' RACE reads. The sample holds 350,000 or so distinct CDR3 sequences; around 12% are singletons and the top ten take roughly 7%. Remarks on this clonotype: The antigen is unknown.

This same sample was also part of a study on yellow fever vaccine responses in identical twins.

The TCR comes from a woman in her late teens or twenties in good health. The sequenced sample was CD8+ T cells sorted from blood. The V call is TRBV5-6, the J call TRBJ2-1; D is possibly TRBD1 or TRBD2 (9 bases each). The CDR3 sequence: CASSAGGTGIYEQFF. The CDR3 DNA is TGTGCCAGCAGCGCGGGAGGGACAGGGATCTATGAGCAGTTCTTC.